The clone carrying this T cell receptor (beta chain) was detected only once. TCRdb keeps only in-frame clones here, not all; method: immunoSEQ multiplex PCR. Altogether 90,000 to 150,000 clones are present, about 90% being singletons, with the ten largest covering roughly 43%. These data belong to a study of control samples from healthy donors and cancer patients. The CDR3 runs 15 residues. The germline gives CDR1 SGHDT, CDR2 YYEEEE. V was trimmed by 5 bases and J by 0 bases, leaving 14 bases between them. Material for sequencing was blood. The chain has TRBV5-6 and TRBJ1-2; no firm D call. The TCR comes from a man aged 50 or older in good health. The CDR3 nucleotides read TGTGCCAGCAGTCCCGTTTCGGGAACTAACTATGGCTACACCTTC. Protein: CASSPVSGTNYGYTF.